This TCR beta chain is drawn from a study of human T cells and chemical hapten exposure. Study observations and caveats: There were significantly more large CDR3 similarity clusters among expanded TCRs than among controls. Donors in the study had alopecia, meaning their immune response may differ from healthy people's. Higher patch test scores went with higher counts of PT1 expanded TCRs.

Time point noted: patch test 1, 2 weeks after DPC sensitization. Treatment denoted: therapeutic diphenylcyclopropenone sensitization with weekly scalp DPC. This clonotype was seen a handful of times. Antigen unknown. Trimming shortened V by 5 bases and J by 7 bases, and 15 bases separated the two germline ends. Germline loops: CDR1 SGHAT, CDR2 FQDESV (reference sequence). The CDR3 runs to 15 residues. During construction of the library, unique molecular identifiers were attached to individual cDNA molecules for quantitative, reproducible TCR counting. TCRdb recomputed calls from the RACE reads with MiXCR, one row per CDR3 protein. The sample contains about 82,000 distinct CDR3 sequences, about 11% of which appear only once.

This chain links TRBV11-1 with TRBJ1-6, with D unresolved. The receptor was isolated from a woman in her fifties or sixties with alopecia areata. Some clones in this sample may be carry-over from other donors' samples. Sample: whole blood, taken in connection with sensitization to the hapten diphenylcyclopropenone (DPC). The CDR3 loop reads CASSEGRELNSPLHF. In nucleotides, the CDR3 is TGTGCCAGCAGCGAGGGCCGGGAGCTAAATTCACCCCTCCACTTT.